Below, 2 T cell receptor beta chains from the same sample are listed, as sequenced in a study of shared clonotypes between healthy human individuals. Here immunoSEQ multiplex PCR was the method, and the copy in TCRdb shows in-frame clones only, minus some. The table records about 510,000 clones, around 79% of them present only once. Sequencing input: PBMCs. The receptors were sampled from a woman aged 40 to 50 in good health. Some clones in this sample may be carry-over from other donors' samples.

The gene calls are TRBV21-1 and TRBJ1-4; TRBD1 is taken as the D call from the table, unchecked against the DNA. TRBV21-1 is a listed pseudogene. CDR3 length: 16 residues. This CDR3 reads CASRSGTECHNEKLFF. CDR3 coding DNA: TGTGCCAGCAGGAGTGGGACAGAGTGCCATAATGAAAAACTGTTTTTT.

The chain recombines TRBV11-3 with TRBJ1-1, with D perhaps matching TRBD1 (6 bases). The CDR3 covers 13 residues. V was pared by 7 bases and J by 13 bases, with 22 bases between. Germline assignment: CDR1 SGHNT and CDR2 YENEEA. The CDR3 DNA is TGTGCCAGCATAAGGGGGGACTCGTCGGGCGATTTCTTT. It yields the protein CASIRGDSSGDFF.